A selection of T cell receptor beta chains follows, all from one sample in a study of T cell responses to AZD1222 COVID-19 vaccine. Generated by immunoSEQ multiplex PCR, the TCRdb table keeps only in-frame clones and is missing some. The sample carries roughly 200,000 clones, around 90% recorded once. This specimen was peripheral blood, taken on day 0 of AZD1222 vaccination. The receptors were gathered from an adult in good health. Both conserved end residues are part of each CDR3. The D gene is left open where the match is weak. Where a row states a size, it is once, few, many or the class of an expanded clone; other rows omit it.

clone_size: NA; v_call: TRBV2; d_call: TRBD1; j_call: TRBJ2-5; cdr3_nt: TGTGCGGGAAGGGGACAGTCGGAGACCCAGTACTTC; cdr3_aa: CAGRGQSETQYF
clone_size: NA; v_call: TRBV12-3/TRBV12-4; d_call: NA; j_call: TRBJ2-7; cdr3_nt: TGTGCCAGCAGTATCGGCGATACCTACGAGCAGTACTTC; cdr3_aa: CASSIGDTYEQYF
clone_size: few; v_call: TRBV10-3; d_call: TRBD1; j_call: TRBJ1-2; cdr3_nt: TGTGCCATCAGTGAGTACAGGGGAGATGGCTACACCTTC; cdr3_aa: CAISEYRGDGYTF
clone_size: NA; v_call: TRBV5-6; d_call: TRBD2; j_call: TRBJ2-3; cdr3_nt: TGTGCCAGCAGCTTGGATCTTAGCGGGGGGACAGATACGCAGTATTTT; cdr3_aa: CASSLDLSGGTDTQYF
clone_size: NA; v_call: TRBV2; d_call: NA; j_call: TRBJ1-6; cdr3_nt: TGTGCCAGCCTCCAGGGGAGGACTTACGGTTCACCCCTCCACTTT; cdr3_aa: CASLQGRTYGSPLHF
clone_size: NA; v_call: TRBV2; d_call: NA; j_call: TRBJ1-2; cdr3_nt: TGTGCCAGCAGTACAGGCCCCCCGTCCTATGGCTACACCTTC; cdr3_aa: CASSTGPPSYGYTF
clone_size: NA; v_call: TRBV11-3; d_call: NA; j_call: TRBJ2-2; cdr3_nt: TGTGCCAGCAGCTTAGTTAAGTCCGGGGAGCTGTTTTTT; cdr3_aa: CASSLVKSGELFF
clone_size: NA; v_call: TRBV18; d_call: NA; j_call: TRBJ1-5; cdr3_nt: TGTGCCAGCTCACCAGTTGCACAGGGAGGCAATCAGCCCCAGCATTTT; cdr3_aa: CASSPVAQGGNQPQHF
clone_size: NA; v_call: TRBV5-6; d_call: TRBD1; j_call: TRBJ1-6; cdr3_nt: TGTGCCAGCAGCTGGACAGGGAATAATTCACCCCTCCACTTT; cdr3_aa: CASSWTGNNSPLHF
clone_size: NA; v_call: TRBV7-2; d_call: TRBD2; j_call: TRBJ2-7; cdr3_nt: TGTGCCAGCAGCTTAGTTCTAGCGGGGGGGCCTGTCTACTTC; cdr3_aa: CASSLVLAGGPVYF
clone_size: NA; v_call: TRBV3-1/TRBV3-2; d_call: NA; j_call: TRBJ2-2; cdr3_nt: TGTGCCAGCAGCCAAGATGTGGAGGGGGAGCTGTTTTTT; cdr3_aa: CASSQDVEGELFF
clone_size: NA; v_call: TRBV6-5; d_call: TRBD1; j_call: TRBJ2-7; cdr3_nt: TGTGCCAGCAGTTACGGGCAGGGGGTCCCCTACGAGCAGTACTTC; cdr3_aa: CASSYGQGVPYEQYF
clone_size: NA; v_call: TRBV5-5; d_call: NA; j_call: TRBJ1-5; cdr3_nt: TGTGCCAGCAGCTTGGTAGCGGGGGACAATCAGCCCCAGCATTTT; cdr3_aa: CASSLVAGDNQPQHF
clone_size: NA; v_call: TRBV12-3/TRBV12-4; d_call: NA; j_call: TRBJ2-1; cdr3_nt: TGTGCCAGCAGTTTCTCAGGGTCAGATGAGCAGTTCTTC; cdr3_aa: CASSFSGSDEQFF
clone_size: NA; v_call: TRBV15; d_call: NA; j_call: TRBJ1-1; cdr3_nt: TGTGCCACCAGCAGTCAAGAGAACACTGAAGCTTTCTTT; cdr3_aa: CATSSQENTEAFF
clone_size: few; v_call: TRBV2; d_call: NA; j_call: TRBJ1-1; cdr3_nt: TGTGCCAGCGGGTGGACCCCTCGGAGCACTGAAGCTTTCTTT; cdr3_aa: CASGWTPRSTEAFF
clone_size: NA; v_call: TRBV7-9; d_call: NA; j_call: TRBJ2-4; cdr3_nt: TGTGCCAGCAGCTTAGATGGGCAGGTCGGGGCCAAAAACATTCAGTACTTC; cdr3_aa: CASSLDGQVGAKNIQYF
clone_size: few; v_call: TRBV10-3; d_call: TRBD2; j_call: TRBJ2-1; cdr3_nt: TGTGCCATCAGGACAAAGACTAGCGGGGGATCCGGTGAGCAGTTCTTC; cdr3_aa: CAIRTKTSGGSGEQFF
clone_size: NA; v_call: TRBV27; d_call: TRBD1; j_call: TRBJ1-6; cdr3_nt: TGTGCCAGCAGTCTCACCGGGACAGGGGGTTCACCCCTCCACTTT; cdr3_aa: CASSLTGTGGSPLHF
clone_size: NA; v_call: TRBV10-1; d_call: NA; j_call: TRBJ1-6; cdr3_nt: TGCGCCAGCAGTAATTTGCCGTGGAATTCACCCCTCCACTTT; cdr3_aa: CASSNLPWNSPLHF
clone_size: NA; v_call: TRBV14; d_call: NA; j_call: TRBJ1-2; cdr3_nt: TGTGCCAGCAGCCAGGTCGCAGGGTCGAACTATGGCTACACCTTC; cdr3_aa: CASSQVAGSNYGYTF
clone_size: once; v_call: TRBV10-3; d_call: TRBD1; j_call: TRBJ2-5; cdr3_nt: TGTGCCATCAAAGGGACAGGGGGTCAAGAGACCCAGTACTTC; cdr3_aa: CAIKGTGGQETQYF
clone_size: NA; v_call: TRBV14; d_call: NA; j_call: TRBJ2-5; cdr3_nt: TGTGCCAGCAGCCATGTAACGGAGACCCAGTACTTC; cdr3_aa: CASSHVTETQYF
clone_size: NA; v_call: TRBV5-4; d_call: NA; j_call: TRBJ1-6; cdr3_nt: TGTGCCAGCAGCCCGAGGCAGGGTTCCTATAATTCACCCCTCCACTTT; cdr3_aa: CASSPRQGSYNSPLHF
clone_size: NA; v_call: TRBV13; d_call: NA; j_call: TRBJ1-1; cdr3_nt: TGTGCCAGCAGCTTAGTCTGGGAGACAGAAGCTTTCTTT; cdr3_aa: CASSLVWETEAFF
clone_size: once; v_call: TRBV19; d_call: NA; j_call: TRBJ1-3; cdr3_nt: TGTGCCAGTAGTATCGCATCAGGCGTCTCTGGAAACACCATATATTTT; cdr3_aa: CASSIASGVSGNTIYF
clone_size: NA; v_call: TRBV27; d_call: NA; j_call: TRBJ1-5; cdr3_nt: TGTGCCAGCAGCCCGACGCTCCACACTAGCAATCAGCCCCAGCATTTT; cdr3_aa: CASSPTLHTSNQPQHF
clone_size: NA; v_call: TRBV7-8; d_call: NA; j_call: TRBJ2-2; cdr3_nt: TGTGCCAGCAGCCTCCCGGGTGGAGAGCTGTTTTTT; cdr3_aa: CASSLPGGELFF
clone_size: NA; v_call: TRBV11-2; d_call: NA; j_call: TRBJ1-1; cdr3_nt: TGTGCCAGCAGCCTACAGACTCAGAACACTGAAGCTTTCTTT; cdr3_aa: CASSLQTQNTEAFF
clone_size: NA; v_call: TRBV6-1; d_call: NA; j_call: TRBJ2-7; cdr3_nt: TGTGCCAGCAGTGAGTTGAGGGGCAGGGGCGAGCAGTACTTC; cdr3_aa: CASSELRGRGEQYF
clone_size: NA; v_call: TRBV10-3; d_call: TRBD1; j_call: TRBJ2-7; cdr3_nt: TGTGCCATCAGTGATGGGACAGTATCAGACGAGCAGTACTTC; cdr3_aa: CAISDGTVSDEQYF
clone_size: NA; v_call: TRBV24-1; d_call: NA; j_call: TRBJ2-3; cdr3_nt: TGTGCCACCCAAGACGGCTACACAGATACGCAGTATTTT; cdr3_aa: CATQDGYTDTQYF
clone_size: NA; v_call: TRBV2; d_call: NA; j_call: TRBJ1-2; cdr3_nt: TGTGCCAGCAGGGCAGGATTTGCCAACTATGGCTACACCTTC; cdr3_aa: CASRAGFANYGYTF
clone_size: NA; v_call: TRBV6-1; d_call: TRBD1; j_call: TRBJ2-2; cdr3_nt: TGTGCCAGCAGTGACCCCAGGGGGCTGCTCGGGGAGCTGTTTTTT; cdr3_aa: CASSDPRGLLGELFF
clone_size: NA; v_call: TRBV30; d_call: NA; j_call: TRBJ1-2; cdr3_nt: TGTGCCTGGAGAGTAGTCGGAGGGATAAGCTATGGCTACACCTTC; cdr3_aa: CAWRVVGGISYGYTF
clone_size: NA; v_call: TRBV15; d_call: NA; j_call: TRBJ1-4; cdr3_nt: TGTGCCACCAGCAGCTACCCGGATCCGAGACTGTTTTTT; cdr3_aa: CATSSYPDPRLFF
clone_size: NA; v_call: TRBV5-6; d_call: NA; j_call: TRBJ2-1; cdr3_nt: TGTGCCAGCAGCCAGGGTTATGAGCAGTTCTTC; cdr3_aa: CASSQGYEQFF
clone_size: once; v_call: TRBV7-8; d_call: NA; j_call: TRBJ1-2; cdr3_nt: TGTGCCAGCAGCTTATACCGGGACGGCGACTATGGCTACACCTTC; cdr3_aa: CASSLYRDGDYGYTF
clone_size: NA; v_call: TRBV5-6; d_call: TRBD1; j_call: TRBJ1-2; cdr3_nt: TGTGCCAGCAGCGACGGGACAGTTCGAGACTTC; cdr3_aa: CASSDGTVRDF
clone_size: NA; v_call: TRBV2; d_call: TRBD2; j_call: TRBJ2-1; cdr3_nt: TGTGCCAGCAGTGGATCTAGCGGGGGGTACTCCTACAATGAGCAGTTCTTC; cdr3_aa: CASSGSSGGYSYNEQFF
clone_size: NA; v_call: TRBV6-5; d_call: NA; j_call: TRBJ2-1; cdr3_nt: TGTGCCAGCAGTTACTCGGCGGGGACTTATGAGCAGTTCTTC; cdr3_aa: CASSYSAGTYEQFF
clone_size: NA; v_call: TRBV2; d_call: NA; j_call: TRBJ1-5; cdr3_nt: TGTGCCAGCTCCCGGGGGGGCGTAGGTCAGCCCCAGCATTTT; cdr3_aa: CASSRGGVGQPQHF
clone_size: NA; v_call: TRBV3-1/TRBV3-2; d_call: NA; j_call: TRBJ2-3; cdr3_nt: TGTGCCAGCAGCCAGGCGGATACGCAGTATTTT; cdr3_aa: CASSQADTQYF
clone_size: few; v_call: TRBV9; d_call: NA; j_call: TRBJ1-6; cdr3_nt: TGTGCCAGCAGCGTATATAGGGATTCACCCCTCCACTTT; cdr3_aa: CASSVYRDSPLHF
clone_size: NA; v_call: TRBV19; d_call: NA; j_call: TRBJ2-2; cdr3_nt: TGTGCCAGTAGTATAGTGGTAGCTGCCGGGGAGCTGTTTTTT; cdr3_aa: CASSIVVAAGELFF
clone_size: NA; v_call: TRBV5-6; d_call: NA; j_call: TRBJ2-5; cdr3_nt: TGTGCCAGCACCCGAAGGGGCGGGATTCAAGAGACCCAGTACTTC; cdr3_aa: CASTRRGGIQETQYF
clone_size: few; v_call: TRBV19; d_call: NA; j_call: TRBJ1-2; cdr3_nt: TGTGCCAGTAGTATCGGCCAAGGGGCCTATGGCTACACCTTC; cdr3_aa: CASSIGQGAYGYTF
clone_size: NA; v_call: TRBV6-5; d_call: NA; j_call: TRBJ2-2; cdr3_nt: TGTGCCAGCAGCAACTCCGGTAGTGCCGGGGAGCTGTTTTTT; cdr3_aa: CASSNSGSAGELFF
clone_size: NA; v_call: TRBV6-5; d_call: NA; j_call: TRBJ1-1; cdr3_nt: TGTGCCAGCAGTCTAACCGGGCCTCCAGGGACTGAAGCTTTCTTT; cdr3_aa: CASSLTGPPGTEAFF